The 23 T cell receptor beta chains given below trace back to one sample, sequenced in a study of metastatic and nonmetastatic thyroid tumors. From the PCR reads, TCRdb re-called clones with MiXCR. The data show 50,000 to 60,000 clones, roughly 18% seen once. Treatment of any kind had been given to no patient before thyroid surgery. The specimen was blood. All receptors come from a female donor with papillary thyroid cancer or a benign thyroid nodule (not recorded which). Some clones in this sample may be carry-over from other donors' samples.

This clone was picked up one time. V usage is TRBV5-8 and J usage is TRBJ2-1; maybe TRBD1 (6 bases). Germline lookup yields CDR1 SGHTS and CDR2 YDEGEE. The CDR3 extends over 14 amino acids. The ends were cut back, 4 bases at V and 8 bases at J, with 16 bases in the middle. The CDR3 region is CASSRGWALDEQFF. DNA for the CDR3: TGTGCCAGCAGCAGGGGGTGGGCATTGGATGAGCAGTTCTTC.

The sample holds one count of this clone. V and J are TRBV30 and TRBJ1-6, with D possibly TRBD1 on 5 matching bases. Trimming stripped 0 bases from V and 15 bases from J, with 18 bases between. The CDR3 is 14 residues long. CDR1 is GTSNPN and CDR2 is SVGIG in the germline V gene (reference sequence). The CDR3: CAWSVSGLEEHLHF. CDR3 sequence (DNA): TGTGCCTGGAGTGTTTCGGGGCTAGAGGAACACCTCCACTTT.

This clone was seen ten or more times. The chain combines TRBV6-4 with TRBJ2-1; D not resolved. The CDR3 loop spans 13 amino acids. Trimming cost V 4 bases and J 10 bases, with 14 bases left between them. Looked up from germline, CDR1 is MRHNA and CDR2 is SNTAGT. DNA for the CDR3: TGTGCCAGCAGTGCTCGACTTTCGACAGAGCAGTTCTTC. This encodes CASSARLSTEQFF.

This clone was counted ten times or more. The J gene is TRBJ1-1, the V gene TRBV5-6; unclear D gene. The V gene lost 2 bases and the J gene lost 6 bases, with 11 bases spanning the gap. The CDR3 has 13 residues. Germline CDR1 and CDR2: SGHDT and YYEEEE. CDR3 in amino acids: CASSFRGAAEAFF. CDR3 nucleotides: TGTGCCAGCAGCTTTCGAGGAGCGGCTGAAGCTTTCTTT.

Regarding this clone: A much larger clone differs by one base, so this may be a read error. Other DNA sequences of this sample code for an identical CDR3. The J gene is TRBJ2-3, the V gene TRBV3-1; 10 nucleotides agree with TRBD2. Germline-derived CDR1 and CDR2 are LGHDT and YNNKEL (reference sequence). The V segment lost 1 base and the J segment 1 base; nucleotides outside the gene matches: 8. This CDR3 has 18 amino acids. CDR3 protein: CASSQGFQREGRTDTQYF. The CDR3 DNA reads TGTGCCAGCAGCCAAGGGTTCCAGCGGGAGGGTCGCACAGATACGCAGTATTTT.

Ten or more counts support this clone. The V and J genes are TRBV20-1 and TRBJ1-1, with a possible D match to TRBD1 (6 bases). The CDR3 consists of 13 residues. Trimming cost V 5 bases and J 7 bases, with 17 bases left between them. CDR1 DFQATT and CDR2 SNEGSKA come from the germline V gene (reference sequence). CDR3 sequence (DNA): TGCAGTGCTCATACGGACAGTCCCGTTGAAGCTTTCTTT. This codes for CSAHTDSPVEAFF.

This clone was recorded at least ten times. The chain has TRBV2 and TRBJ1-3; D not certain. Trimming left V 7 bases short and J 0 bases short, with 16 bases between. This CDR3 region has 16 residues. The germline CDR1 and CDR2 sequences are SNHLY and FYNNEI. CDR3 amino acids: CASITSGKSSGNTIYF. The DNA for the CDR3 is TGTGCCAGCATCACCTCGGGGAAGAGCTCTGGAAACACCATATATTTT.

This clone was observed a handful of times. This may be a read error, as it is one base from a much larger clone. The V call is TRBV24-1, the J call TRBJ1-3; D remains unclear. The V gene's germline CDR1 is KGHDR and CDR2 SFDVKD. CDR3 length equals 15 residues. CDR3 amino acids: CATTERVLPGNTIYF. As DNA, the CDR3 is TGTGCCACCACCGAGAGGGTACTTCCTGGGAACACCATATATTTT.

This clone was recorded a few times. This chain joins TRBV6-1 and TRBJ2-1; either TRBD1 or TRBD2 may fit D (6 bases each). The CDR3 runs to 18 residues. V was clipped by 3 bases and J by 8 bases, with 26 bases between them. Germline V gene sequence: CDR1 MNHNS, CDR2 SASEGT. CDR3 amino acids: CASSDSTRGAGSEYEQFF. The CDR3 bases are TGTGCCAGCAGTGATTCGACGAGGGGGGCGGGAAGTGAGTATGAGCAGTTCTTC.

The chain uses TRBV12-3 or TRBV12-4 and TRBJ2-1; possibly TRBD2 for D (7 bases). The V and J ends lost 6 bases and 4 bases respectively, with 25 bases between them. The CDR3 consists of 18 residues. The CDR3 sequence: CASSHGGRGGTLYNEQFF. The CDR3 bases are TGTGCCAGCAGCCATGGCGGGAGAGGGGGAACACTGTACAATGAGCAGTTCTTC.

The chain uses TRBV12-3 or TRBV12-4 and TRBJ1-6; D may be TRBD1 (6 bases). Deletions cut 3 bases from V and 9 bases from J, with 24 bases between. This CDR3 region has 18 residues. CDR3 nucleotide sequence: TGTGCCAGCAGTTTCAGATTTGGGTGGGGACATGGAATTTCACCCCTCCACTTT. Protein product: CASSFRFGWGHGISPLHF.

For this clone: This may arise from a read error, as a much more abundant clone is one base away. The chain recombines TRBV20-1 with TRBJ2-1, with TRBD2 matching 9 bases. The V segment lost 1 base and the J segment 4 bases; nucleotides outside the gene matches: 8. CDR1 is DFQATT and CDR2 is SNEGSKA in the germline V gene (reference sequence). The CDR3 has 16 amino acids. The CDR3 here is CSARVSPTSGYNEQFF. The CDR3 region has the DNA TGCAGTGCTAGAGTTTCTCCCACTAGCGGGTACAATGAGCAGTTCTTC.

This clone was observed many times. The J gene is TRBJ2-1, the V gene TRBV7-9, with TRBD1 as a possible D gene (6 bases). Germline assignment: CDR1 SEHNR and CDR2 FQNEAQ (reference sequence). The length of the CDR3 is 12 residues. V lost 5 bases and J lost 15, with 17 bases in between. CDR3 loop: CASSPSRGSRFF. The CDR3 DNA reads TGTGCCAGCAGCCCCTCGAGGGGGTCCCGGTTCTTC.

About this clone: The DNA is omitted, as the CDR3 cannot be located on it reliably, and the CDR3 follows TCRdb's listing. The chain employs TRBV9 and TRBJ1-2; the table gives TRBD1 as D, unverified against the DNA. Germline assignment: CDR1 SGDLS and CDR2 YYNGEE. The CDR3 is 16 amino acids long, termini counted. CDR3 region: CATCYDCTGCGGGYTF.

As for this clone: A much larger clone lies a single base off, so this may be a read error. The CDR3 sequence: CVSSQSGTGDTGELFF. For the CDR3, the DNA is TGTGTCAGCAGCCAATCCGGGACAGGGGACACCGGGGAGCTGTTTTTT. V gene TRBV11-1 combines with J gene TRBJ2-2; TRBD1 matches 10 bases. Germline V gene data show CDR1 as SGHAT and CDR2 as FQDESV (reference sequence). The CDR3 covers 16 residues.

This clone was observed a few times. The chain couples TRBV6-1 to TRBJ2-7, with 7 bases aligning to TRBD2. Germline CDR1 and CDR2: MNHNS and SASEGT. This CDR3 region has 16 residues. Unmatched junction bases numbered 15, after V lost 3 bases and J lost 7 bases. The CDR3 coding sequence is TGTGCCAGCAGTGATTGCGGGAGTGCCCTACAGGTGGAGCAGTACTTC. It translates to CASSDCGSALQVEQYF.

The rearrangement joins TRBV20-1 to TRBJ2-2; D is perhaps TRBD1 (6 bases). The V end was cut by 0 bases, the J end by 3 bases, with 14 bases between. CDR3 length: 16 amino acids. Per germline, CDR1 DFQATT and CDR2 SNEGSKA (reference sequence). The CDR3 DNA sequence: TGCAGTGCTAGAGATTCCTGGACAGTGGACACCGGGGAGCTGTTTTTT. Its protein is CSARDSWTVDTGELFF.

By proportion, this clone is medium-sized. The rearrangement uses TRBV19 and TRBJ2-1; 8 nucleotides match TRBD1. The V gene's germline CDR1 is LNHDA and CDR2 SQIVND (reference sequence). Trimming took 5 bases from V and 1 from J; bases not matched to a gene: 1. CDR3 length: 14 amino acids. CDR3 sequence (DNA): TGTGCCAGTAGTCGACAGGGGTCCTACAATGAGCAGTTCTTC. Translated, it gives CASSRQGSYNEQFF.

This clone was picked up many times. Just one base apart from a much larger clone, this may be a read error. The sample contains more than one DNA sequence encoding this CDR3. The chain employs TRBV9 and TRBJ2-7; 10 bases are a match to TRBD2. Germline CDR1 reads SGDLS; CDR2 reads YYNGEE. J lost 5 bases, V lost 3 bases, and 14 bases had no gene match. The CDR3 covers 17 residues. CDR3 bases: TGTGCCAGCAGCGACAGGGGAGGTAGCGGGAGGACTGACGAGCAGTACTTC. Translated, it gives CASSDRGGSGRTDEQYF.

This clone came up many times. V usage is TRBV11-2 and J usage is TRBJ2-3; TRBD2 matches at 9 bases. V was pared by 3 bases and J by 8 bases, with 9 bases of the junction left unmatched. This CDR3 comprises 15 residues. Germline-derived CDR1 and CDR2 are SGHAT and FQNNGV. The CDR3 protein is CASSLGSGGQGTQYF. DNA of the CDR3: TGTGCCAGCAGCTTGGGTAGCGGGGGCCAGGGTACGCAGTATTTT.

This clone was found a few times. This chain connects TRBV27 to TRBJ2-5, with 8 bases lining up with TRBD2. This CDR3 comprises 15 residues. Trimming at V came to 5 bases and at J to 6 bases, leaving 11 bases not matched to a gene. The germline V gene encodes CDR1 MNHEY and CDR2 SMNVEV (reference sequence). The CDR3 bases are TGTGCCAGCAGTACTACCAGCGGGGGCTTTAAGACCCAGTACTTC. Translating gives CASSTTSGGFKTQYF.

This clone was detected ten times or more. The chain joins TRBV28 to TRBJ1-6; unclear D gene. Trimming removed 2 bases from V and 9 bases from J, with 14 bases in between. The CDR3 sequence is 15 residues long. Germline values: CDR1 MDHEN, CDR2 SYDVKM. This CDR3 is CASSLGSSLLSPLHF. CDR3 nucleotide sequence: TGTGCCAGCAGTTTAGGGAGCAGCCTCCTTTCACCCCTCCACTTT.

Here the CDR3 DNA reads TGTGCCAGCAGCCCACAGGGGATAGCCACAGATACGCAGTATTTT. The encoded protein is CASSPQGIATDTQYF. The chain couples TRBV11-3 to TRBJ2-3, with 7 positions matching TRBD1. This CDR3 has 15 amino acids. CDR1 and CDR2 from the germline V gene are SGHNT and YENEEA. Trimming removed 5 bases from V and 2 bases from J; junction bases left unmatched: 7.